What follows are 8 T cell receptor beta chains derived from one specimen sequenced in a study of T cell changes during pregnancy in multiple sclerosis. Sequenced by immunoSEQ multiplex PCR; TCRdb stores in-frame clones only, minus some. The sample holds 70,000 to 90,000 clones, approximately 95% seen once. Here the sequenced sample was peripheral blood, taken in the first trimester of pregnancy. These receptors were collected from a female donor with multiple sclerosis, enrolled in a pregnancy study.

V gene TRBV7-8 combines with J gene TRBJ1-5; the D gene is possibly TRBD1 (6 bases). The germline gives CDR1 SGHVS, CDR2 FQNEAQ. The CDR3 length is 14 residues. The V end was cut by 5 bases, the J end by 4 bases, with 12 bases between. As DNA, the CDR3 is TGTGCCAGCAGCCAGACAGGAATTAATCAGCCCCAGCATTTT. It encodes CASSQTGINQPQHF.

This clone has only a few counts. CDR3 bases: TGCGCCAGCAGCTCCCAGGGCGGTACTGAAGCTTTCTTT. Translated, it gives CASSSQGGTEAFF. The chain carries TRBV5-1 and TRBJ1-1, with D tentatively TRBD1 (5 bases). Trimming took off 3 bases at V and 5 bases at J, with 11 bases between the two ends. This CDR3 region has 13 residues. Germline loops: CDR1 SGHRS, CDR2 YFSETQ.

The gene calls are TRBV11-3 and TRBJ2-7, with 10 bases fitting TRBD2. The CDR3 consists of 15 residues. V was clipped by 2 bases and J by 3 bases; unmatched bases: 4. Per the germline V gene, CDR1 is SGHNT and CDR2 is YENEEA. DNA for the CDR3: TGTGCCAGCAGCTTACTAGCGGGGGAGGGCTACGAGCAGTACTTC. Translating gives CASSLLAGEGYEQYF.

This clone was seen only once. J is TRBJ2-1 and V is TRBV6-1; 7 bases are a match to TRBD1. This CDR3 has 15 amino acids. From germline, CDR1 is MNHNS and CDR2 SASEGT. Trimming took 2 bases from V and 3 from J; bases not matched to a gene: 4. CDR3 residues: CASSERDSYYNEQFF. In DNA form, the CDR3 reads TGTGCCAGCAGTGAAAGGGACAGCTACTACAATGAGCAGTTCTTC.

The rearrangement joins TRBV5-8 to TRBJ1-4, with 11 bases matching TRBD1. Germline CDR1 and CDR2: SGHTS and YDEGEE. The CDR3 consists of 16 residues. The trim removed 4 bases at V and 5 bases at J, leaving 7 bases unmatched. The CDR3 loop is CASSRGTGGKNEKLFF. In DNA, the CDR3 is TGTGCCAGCAGCCGAGGGACAGGGGGGAAGAATGAAAAACTGTTTTTT.

The chain combines TRBV7-2 with TRBJ2-7; 8 nucleotides line up with TRBD2. Germline-derived CDR1 and CDR2 are SGHTA and FQGNSA. This CDR3 is 16 amino acids long. V was clipped by 1 base and J by 7 bases; unmatched bases: 12. CDR3 in amino acids: CASSLGFTGGLREQYF. CDR3 nucleotide sequence: TGTGCCAGCAGCTTAGGATTTACGGGGGGGCTAAGGGAGCAGTACTTC.

The chain is built from TRBV11-2 and TRBJ1-5; weak D call: TRBD1 (5 bases). Germline V lookup: CDR1 SGHAT, CDR2 FQNNGV. V gave up 0 bases and J gave up 6 bases, with 9 bases separating them. The CDR3 runs to 14 residues. The CDR3 coding sequence is TGTGCCAGCAGCTTAGATGGGGGGAGTCAGCCCCAGCATTTT. This translates into CASSLDGGSQPQHF.

The V and J genes are TRBV29-1 and TRBJ2-4, with 7 bases matching TRBD1. V trimming: 0 bases; J trimming: 6 bases; junction bases outside the gene matches: 8. Per germline, CDR1 SQVTM and CDR2 ANQGSEA. The CDR3 runs 15 residues. The CDR3 coding sequence is TGCAGCGTTGAAGATCTATCGGGGACAGTAAACATTCAGTACTTC. This gives the protein CSVEDLSGTVNIQYF.